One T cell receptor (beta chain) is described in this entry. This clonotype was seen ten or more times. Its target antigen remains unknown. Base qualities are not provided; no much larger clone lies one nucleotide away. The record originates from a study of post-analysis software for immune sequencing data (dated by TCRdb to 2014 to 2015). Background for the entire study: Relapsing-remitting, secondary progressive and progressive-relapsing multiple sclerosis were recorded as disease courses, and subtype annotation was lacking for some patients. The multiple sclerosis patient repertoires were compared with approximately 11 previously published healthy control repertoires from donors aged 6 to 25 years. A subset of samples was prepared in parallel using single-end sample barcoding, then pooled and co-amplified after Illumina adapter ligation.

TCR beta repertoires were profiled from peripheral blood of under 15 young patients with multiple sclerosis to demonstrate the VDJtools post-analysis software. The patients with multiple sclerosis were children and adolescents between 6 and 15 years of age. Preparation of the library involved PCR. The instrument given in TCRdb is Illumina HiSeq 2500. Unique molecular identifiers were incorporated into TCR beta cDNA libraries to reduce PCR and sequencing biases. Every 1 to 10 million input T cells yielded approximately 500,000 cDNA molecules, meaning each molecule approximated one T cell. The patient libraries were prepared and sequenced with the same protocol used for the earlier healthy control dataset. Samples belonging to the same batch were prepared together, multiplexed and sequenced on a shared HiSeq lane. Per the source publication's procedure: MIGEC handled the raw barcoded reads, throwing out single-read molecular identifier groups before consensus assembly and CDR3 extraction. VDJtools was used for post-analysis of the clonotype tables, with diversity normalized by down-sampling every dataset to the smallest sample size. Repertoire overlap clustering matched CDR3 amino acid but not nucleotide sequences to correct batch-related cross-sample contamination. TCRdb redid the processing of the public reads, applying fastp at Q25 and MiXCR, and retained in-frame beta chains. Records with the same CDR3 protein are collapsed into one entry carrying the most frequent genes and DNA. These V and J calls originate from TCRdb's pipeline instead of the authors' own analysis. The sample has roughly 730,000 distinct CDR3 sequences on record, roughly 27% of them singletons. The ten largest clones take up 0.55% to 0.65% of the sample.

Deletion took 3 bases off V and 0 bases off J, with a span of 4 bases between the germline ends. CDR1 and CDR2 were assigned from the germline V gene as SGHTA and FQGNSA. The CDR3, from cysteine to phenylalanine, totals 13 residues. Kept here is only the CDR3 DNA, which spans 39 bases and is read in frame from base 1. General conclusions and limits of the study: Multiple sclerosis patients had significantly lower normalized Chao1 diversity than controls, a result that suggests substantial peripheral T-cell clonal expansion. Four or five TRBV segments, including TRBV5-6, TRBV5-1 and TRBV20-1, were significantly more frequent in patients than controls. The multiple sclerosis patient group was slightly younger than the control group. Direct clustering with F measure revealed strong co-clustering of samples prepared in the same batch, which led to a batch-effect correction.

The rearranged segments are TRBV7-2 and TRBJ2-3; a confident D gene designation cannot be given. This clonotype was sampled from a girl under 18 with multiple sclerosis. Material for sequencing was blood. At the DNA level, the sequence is TGTGCCAGCAGCTTTCTCAGCACAGATACGCAGTATTTT. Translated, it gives CASSFLSTDTQYF. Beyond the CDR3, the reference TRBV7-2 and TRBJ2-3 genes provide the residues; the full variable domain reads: GAGVSQSPSNKVTEKGKDVELRCDPISGHTALYWYRQSLGQGLEFLIYFQGNSAPDKSGLPSDRFSAERTGGSVSTLTIQRTQQEDSAVYLCASSFLSTDTQYFGPGTRLTVL.